Listed here are 9 T cell receptor beta chains from one sample, sequenced in a study of human T cells and chemical hapten exposure. Time point indicated: patch test 1, 2 weeks after DPC sensitization. Treatment defined: therapeutic diphenylcyclopropenone sensitization with weekly scalp DPC. It was unfractionated whole blood from which total RNA was extracted. TCRdb called the RACE reads again in MiXCR, with one record for every CDR3 protein. Here the sample spans fewer than 45,000 distinct CDR3 sequences, over 3.5% being singletons. The sample was whole blood, taken in connection with sensitization to the hapten diphenylcyclopropenone (DPC). The receptor set was obtained from a man aged 50 to 59 with alopecia areata. Some clones in this sample may be carry-over from other donors' samples.

This clonotype occurred a few times. This sequence joins TRBV19 and TRBJ1-2; D possibly corresponds to TRBD1 (6 bases). V lost 10 bases to trimming and J lost 7 bases, with 22 bases between them. Per the germline V gene, CDR1 is LNHDA and CDR2 is SQIVND (reference sequence). This CDR3 is built from 14 residues. CDR3 sequence reads: CATTQRRGQSGYTF. The CDR3 bases are TGTGCCACCACACAACGAAGGGGACAAAGTGGCTACACCTTC.

This clonotype was counted at least ten times. This sequence joins TRBV6-5 and TRBJ1-1; maybe TRBD1 (6 bases). This CDR3 comprises 14 residues. V was trimmed by 2 bases and J by 1 base, leaving 8 bases between them. Germline loops: CDR1 MNHEY, CDR2 SVGAGI. The CDR3 sequence is CASSYRTENTEAFF. Written as DNA, the CDR3 is TGTGCCAGCAGTTACCGGACAGAGAACACTGAAGCTTTCTTT.

This clonotype was detected many times. This chain joins TRBV5-6 and TRBJ1-2, with TRBD1 identical over 11 bases. J was trimmed by 2 bases and V by 3 bases; bases with no gene match: 3. The CDR3 loop spans 15 amino acids. Germline assignment: CDR1 SGHDT and CDR2 YYEEEE. The chain's CDR3 is CASSWDRGSNYGYTF. The CDR3 nucleotides read TGTGCCAGCAGCTGGGACAGGGGGAGCAACTATGGCTACACCTTC. Filled out from reference TRBV5-6 and TRBJ1-2, the complete variable domain reads DAGVTQSPTHLIKTRGQQVTLRCSPKSGHDTVSWYQQALGQGPQFIFQYYEEEERQRGNFPDRFSGHQFPNYSSELNVNALLLGDSALYLCASSWDRGSNYGYTFGSGTRLTVV.

This clonotype was counted many times. The chain carries TRBV29-1 and TRBJ2-1; D is unclear. Germline V gene sequence: CDR1 SQVTM, CDR2 ANQGSEA. The CDR3 is 13 residues long. The V end was cut by 7 bases, the J end by 2 bases, with 12 bases between. CDR3 loop: CSGYLSPYNEQFF. CDR3 DNA sequence: TGCAGCGGGTACTTGTCCCCCTACAATGAGCAGTTCTTC.

Many counts were recorded for this clonotype. The rearrangement links TRBV18 to TRBJ2-7; no clear D. This CDR3 is built from 13 residues. CDR1 and CDR2 from the germline V gene are KGHSH and LQKENI. V lost 3 bases and J lost 3, with 9 bases in between. The CDR3 DNA reads as TGTGCCAGCTCACCTCAGGATGGCTACGAGCAGTACTTC. Protein product: CASSPQDGYEQYF.

This clonotype has a count of ten or more. The chain employs TRBV6-2 or TRBV6-3 and TRBJ1-2, with D tentatively TRBD1 (5 bases). CDR3 length equals 15 residues. Per the germline V gene, CDR1 is MNHEY and CDR2 is SVGEGT. With 2 bases removed from V and 5 bases from J, the gap between germline ends came to 15 bases. Written as DNA, the CDR3 is TGTGCCAGCAGTTACCCGACAGAGAATCTTTATGGCTACACCTTC. Protein: CASSYPTENLYGYTF.

This chain joins TRBV5-4 and TRBJ2-3; D not certain. Trimming stripped 0 bases from V and 1 base from J, with 6 bases between. CDR3 size: 14 residues. CDR1 is SGHNT, CDR2 YYREEE, per germline (reference sequence). The CDR3 sequence is CASSLGGGTDTQYF. The CDR3 bases are TGTGCCAGCAGCTTGGGAGGAGGCACAGATACGCAGTATTTT. Filled out from reference TRBV5-4 and TRBJ2-3, the complete variable domain reads ETGVTQSPTHLIKTRGQQVTLRCSSQSGHNTVSWYQQALGQGPQFIFQYYREEENGRGNFPPRFSGLQFPNYSSELNVNALELDDSALYLCASSLGGGTDTQYFGPGTRLTVL.

This clonotype was seen ten or more times. The V and J genes are TRBV6-2 or TRBV6-3 and TRBJ1-2; D gene uncertain. Between the trimmed V and J ends, which lost 11 bases and 2 bases, there was a span of 12 bases. Looked up from germline, CDR1 is MNHEY and CDR2 is SVGEGT. The CDR3 runs 12 residues. This CDR3 reads CAGYEQNYGYTF. The CDR3 bases are TGTGCCGGCTACGAACAGAACTATGGCTACACCTTC.

In its sample, this clonotype was seen many times. Germline and junction disagree at one end, which may indicate a read error. The chain recombines TRBV12-3 or TRBV12-4 with TRBJ2-1, with 11 nucleotides matching TRBD2. The CDR3 length is 11 residues. The CDR3, as DNA: TGTGCCAGCAGATTAGCGGGGGGGTGGTTCTTC. It is translated as CASRLAGGWFF.